By share, the clone carrying this T cell receptor (beta chain) ranks as large. The germline V and J ends were trimmed by 2 bases and 4 bases, with 8 bases remaining between them. This CDR3 contains 13 residues. The TRBV12-4/TRBJ1-2 clonotypes were amplified using barcode primers with ligated adaptors. TCRdb called the multiplex PCR reads again in MiXCR, with one record for every CDR3 protein. The sample includes 350 to 450 distinct CDR3 sequences, about a fifth seen only once; the top ten take roughly 35%. The TCR comes from a female donor with breast cancer. The sample taken for sequencing was naive CD4+ T cells sorted from blood. Sample subset: naive CD4+ T cells, CD4+CD45RA+CD25-. This chain joins TRBV12-3 or TRBV12-4 and TRBJ1-2; D is perhaps TRBD1 (5 bases). The CDR3 sequence: CASSLTGSYGYTF. CDR3 sequence (DNA): TGTGCCAGCAGTTTAACAGGCAGCTATGGCTACACCTTC.